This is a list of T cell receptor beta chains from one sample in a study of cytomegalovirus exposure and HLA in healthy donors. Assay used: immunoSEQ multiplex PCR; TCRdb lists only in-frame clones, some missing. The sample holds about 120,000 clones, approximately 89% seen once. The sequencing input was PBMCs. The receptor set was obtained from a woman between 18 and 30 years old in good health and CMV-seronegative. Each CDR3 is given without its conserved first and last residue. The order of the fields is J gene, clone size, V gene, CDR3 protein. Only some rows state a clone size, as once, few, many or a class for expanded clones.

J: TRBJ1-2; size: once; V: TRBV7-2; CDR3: ASSLGQGGGYT
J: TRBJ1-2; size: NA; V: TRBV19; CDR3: ASSLRIYGYT
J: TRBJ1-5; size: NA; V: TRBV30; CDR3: AWSGTGVFTSNQPQH
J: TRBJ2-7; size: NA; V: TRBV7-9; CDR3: ASSPNRAGGSYEQY
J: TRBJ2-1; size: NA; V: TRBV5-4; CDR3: ASSSDSLNNEQF
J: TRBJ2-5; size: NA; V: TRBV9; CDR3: ASSVGELETQY
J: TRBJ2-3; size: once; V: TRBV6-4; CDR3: ASSDSRGADTQY
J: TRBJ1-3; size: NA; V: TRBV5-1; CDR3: ASSVGQDSSGNTIY
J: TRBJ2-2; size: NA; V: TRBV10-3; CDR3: AISDRGFKSGELF
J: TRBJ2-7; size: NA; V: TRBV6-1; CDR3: ASRPGGYEQY
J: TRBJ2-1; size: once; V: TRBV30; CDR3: AWDILAGGDGEQF
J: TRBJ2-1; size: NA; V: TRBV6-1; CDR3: ASSVTSGGGHEQF
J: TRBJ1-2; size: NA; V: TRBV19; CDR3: ASSMGHIYGYT
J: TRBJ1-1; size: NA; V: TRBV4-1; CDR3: ASSHPGQTSMNTEAF
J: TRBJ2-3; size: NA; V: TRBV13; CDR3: ASTGPGGTDTQY
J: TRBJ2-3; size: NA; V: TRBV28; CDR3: ASSLVGNGNTQY
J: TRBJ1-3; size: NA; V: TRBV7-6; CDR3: ASSLRSVWQGESSGNTIY
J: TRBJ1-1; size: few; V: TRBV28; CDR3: ASSLDRETEAF
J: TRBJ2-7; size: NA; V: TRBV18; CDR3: ASSRTGEQGGEQY
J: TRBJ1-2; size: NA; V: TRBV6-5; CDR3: ASSYGTVGYYGYT
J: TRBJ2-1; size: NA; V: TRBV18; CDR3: ASSPLWRLAIEQF
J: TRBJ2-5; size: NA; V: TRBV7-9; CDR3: ASSRVVAGLAGLETQY
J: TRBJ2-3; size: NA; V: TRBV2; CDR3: ASVLAATDTQY
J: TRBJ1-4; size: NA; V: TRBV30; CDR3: AWSSRVANEKLF
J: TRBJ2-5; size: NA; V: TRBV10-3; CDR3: AISESEPLAGGPLETQY
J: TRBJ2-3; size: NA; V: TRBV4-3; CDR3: ASSPRWGERGVHTQY
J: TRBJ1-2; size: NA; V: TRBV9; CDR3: ASSKQGTYGYT
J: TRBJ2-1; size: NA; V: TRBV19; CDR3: ASSIGLGGGGNNEQF
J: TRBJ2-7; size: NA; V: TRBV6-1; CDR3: ASREGQSYEQY
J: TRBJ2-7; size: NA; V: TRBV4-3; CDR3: ASSQVPGYEQY
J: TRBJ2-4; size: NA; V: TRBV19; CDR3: ASSMVTPAKNIQY
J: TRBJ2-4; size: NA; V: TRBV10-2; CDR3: ASKAATVSGSDIQY
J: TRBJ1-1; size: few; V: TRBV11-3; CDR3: ASSFLANTEAF
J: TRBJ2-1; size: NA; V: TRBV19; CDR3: ASSWRGAPKQF
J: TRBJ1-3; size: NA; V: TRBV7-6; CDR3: ASSLAPTGVAGNTIY
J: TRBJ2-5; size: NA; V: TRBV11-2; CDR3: ASSQGQGRETQY
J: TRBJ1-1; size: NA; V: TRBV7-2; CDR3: ASSLETGWNTEAF
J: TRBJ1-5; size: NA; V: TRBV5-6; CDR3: ASSLKGEYSNQPQH
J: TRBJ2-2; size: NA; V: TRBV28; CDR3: ASSTNRAPNTGELF
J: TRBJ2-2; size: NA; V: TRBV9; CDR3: ASSPPRGTGSTGELF
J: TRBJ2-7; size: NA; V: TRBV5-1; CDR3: ASSFGQGINEQY
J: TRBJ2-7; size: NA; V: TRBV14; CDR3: ASSQYHGDEQY
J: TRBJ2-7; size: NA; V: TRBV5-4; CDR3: ASSLLPGTYEQY
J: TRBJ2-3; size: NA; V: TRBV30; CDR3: AWSSESDTQY
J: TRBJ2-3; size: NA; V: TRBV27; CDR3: ASSRDTRGTDTQY
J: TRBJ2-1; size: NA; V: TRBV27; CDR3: ASSLAEWTDLDNEQF
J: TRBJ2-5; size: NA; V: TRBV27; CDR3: ASSKLAGGETQY
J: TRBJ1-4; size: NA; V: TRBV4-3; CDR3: ASSQDRGANEKLF
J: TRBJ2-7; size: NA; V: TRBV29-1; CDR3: SVGRTGASEQY
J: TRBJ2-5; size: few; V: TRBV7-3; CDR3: ASSSQGTETQY
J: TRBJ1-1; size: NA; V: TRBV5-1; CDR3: ASSSNTMNTEAF
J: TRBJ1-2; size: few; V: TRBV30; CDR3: AWSGTPDGYT
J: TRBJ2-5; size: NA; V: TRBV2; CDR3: ASSGLAGTQY
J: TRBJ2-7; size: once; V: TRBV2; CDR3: ASSERAGGYEQY
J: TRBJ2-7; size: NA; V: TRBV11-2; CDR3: ASSSLQGYEQY
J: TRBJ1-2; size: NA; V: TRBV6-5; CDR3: ANGQEPNNYGYT
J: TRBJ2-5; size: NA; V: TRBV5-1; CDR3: ASSLAGTEETQY
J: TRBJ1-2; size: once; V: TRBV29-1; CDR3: SVEDAQGARGGYT
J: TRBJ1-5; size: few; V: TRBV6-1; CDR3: ASSEQVRDQPQH